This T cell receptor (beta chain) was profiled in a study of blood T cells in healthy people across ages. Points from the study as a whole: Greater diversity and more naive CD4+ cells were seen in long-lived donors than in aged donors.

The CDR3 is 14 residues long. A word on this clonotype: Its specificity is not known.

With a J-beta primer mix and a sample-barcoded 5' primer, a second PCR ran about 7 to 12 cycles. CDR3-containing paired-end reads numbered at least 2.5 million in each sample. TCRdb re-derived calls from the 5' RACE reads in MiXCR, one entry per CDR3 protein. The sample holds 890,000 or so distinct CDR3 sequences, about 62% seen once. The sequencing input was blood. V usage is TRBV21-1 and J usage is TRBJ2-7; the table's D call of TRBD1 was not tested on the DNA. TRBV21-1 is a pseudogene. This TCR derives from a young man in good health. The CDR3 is CASSNTPGNYEQYF. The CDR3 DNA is TGTGCCAGCAGCAACACCCCCGGGAACTACGAGCAGTACTTC.